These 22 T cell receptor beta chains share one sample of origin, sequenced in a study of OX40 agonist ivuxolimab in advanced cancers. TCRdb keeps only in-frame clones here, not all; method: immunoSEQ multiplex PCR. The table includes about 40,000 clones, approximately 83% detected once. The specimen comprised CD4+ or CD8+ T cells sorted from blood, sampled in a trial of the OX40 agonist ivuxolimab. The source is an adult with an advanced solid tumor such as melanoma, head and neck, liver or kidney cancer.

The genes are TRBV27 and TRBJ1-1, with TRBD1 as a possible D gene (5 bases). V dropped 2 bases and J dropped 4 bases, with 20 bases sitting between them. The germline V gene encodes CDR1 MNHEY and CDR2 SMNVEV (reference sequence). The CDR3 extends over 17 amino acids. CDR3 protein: CASSLDVPGTPFTEAFF. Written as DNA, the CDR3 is TGTGCCAGCAGTTTAGATGTTCCCGGGACCCCTTTCACTGAAGCTTTCTTT.

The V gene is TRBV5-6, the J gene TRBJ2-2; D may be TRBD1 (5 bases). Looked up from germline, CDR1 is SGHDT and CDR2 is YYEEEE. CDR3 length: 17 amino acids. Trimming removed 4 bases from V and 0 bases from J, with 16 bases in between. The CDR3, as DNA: TGTGCCAGCAGCCCGACAGCCTGGCGAACGAACACCGGGGAGCTGTTTTTT. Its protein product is CASSPTAWRTNTGELFF.

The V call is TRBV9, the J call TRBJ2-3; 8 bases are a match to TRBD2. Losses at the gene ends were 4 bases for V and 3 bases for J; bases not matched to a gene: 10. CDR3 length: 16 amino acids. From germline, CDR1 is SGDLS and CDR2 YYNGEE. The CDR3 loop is CASSPQVGGATDTQYF. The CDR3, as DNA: TGTGCCAGCAGCCCCCAGGTCGGGGGGGCAACAGATACGCAGTATTTT.

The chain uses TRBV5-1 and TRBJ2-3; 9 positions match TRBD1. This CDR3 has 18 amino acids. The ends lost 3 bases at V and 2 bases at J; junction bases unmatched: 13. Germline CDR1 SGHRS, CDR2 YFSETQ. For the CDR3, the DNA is TGCGCCAGCAGCTCCGGACAGGGGACTCAGGTAGCCACAGATACGCAGTATTTT. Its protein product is CASSSGQGTQVATDTQYF. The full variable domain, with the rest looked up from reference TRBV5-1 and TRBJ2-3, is KAGVTQTPRYLIKTRGQQVTLSCSPISGHRSVSWYQQTPGQGLQFLFEYFSETQRNKGNFPGRFSGRQFSNSRSEMNVSTLELGDSALYLCASSSGQGTQVATDTQYFGPGTRLTVL.

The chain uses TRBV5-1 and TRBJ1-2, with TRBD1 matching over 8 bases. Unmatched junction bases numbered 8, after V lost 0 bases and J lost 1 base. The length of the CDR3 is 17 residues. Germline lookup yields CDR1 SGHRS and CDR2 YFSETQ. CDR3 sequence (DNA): TGCGCCAGCAGCTTGGGTCAGGGGGCGTCTTATAACTATGGCTACACCTTC. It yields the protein CASSLGQGASYNYGYTF.

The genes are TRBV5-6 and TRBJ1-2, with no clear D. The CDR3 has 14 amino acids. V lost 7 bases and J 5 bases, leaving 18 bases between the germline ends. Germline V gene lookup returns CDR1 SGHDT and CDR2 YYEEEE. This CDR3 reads CASREETDRYGYTF. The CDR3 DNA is TGTGCCAGCCGCGAGGAAACAGATAGGTATGGCTACACCTTC.

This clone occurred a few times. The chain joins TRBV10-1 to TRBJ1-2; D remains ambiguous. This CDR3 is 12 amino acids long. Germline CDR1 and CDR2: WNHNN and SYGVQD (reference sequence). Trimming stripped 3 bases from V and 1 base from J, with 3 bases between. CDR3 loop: CASSEDNYGYTF. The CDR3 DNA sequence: TGCGCCAGCAGTGAAGATAACTATGGCTACACCTTC.

CDR3 sequence reads: CASSLGRELSYNEQFF. CDR3 coding DNA: TGTGCCAGCAGCTTAGGGCGGGAGCTATCCTACAATGAGCAGTTCTTC. The chain carries TRBV7-8 and TRBJ2-1, with 7 bases identical to TRBD2. The V gene end was trimmed by 1 base and the J gene end by 1 base; junction bases not matched to a gene: 4. Germline V lookup: CDR1 SGHVS, CDR2 FQNEAQ. This CDR3 has 16 amino acids.

The CDR3 coding sequence is TGTGCCAGTAGTATTAGGACAGGGAGCAACACTGAAGCTTTCTTT. It specifies CASSIRTGSNTEAFF. This chain joins TRBV19 and TRBJ1-1; 8 bases map to TRBD1. CDR1 is LNHDA, CDR2 SQIVND, per germline (reference sequence). With 3 bases clipped from V and 2 bases from J, the junction kept 5 bases outside the gene matches. This CDR3 is 15 amino acids long.

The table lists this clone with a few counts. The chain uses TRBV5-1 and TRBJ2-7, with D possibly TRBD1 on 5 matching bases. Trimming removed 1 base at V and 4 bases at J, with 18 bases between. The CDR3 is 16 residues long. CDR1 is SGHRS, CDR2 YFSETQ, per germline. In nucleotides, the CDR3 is TGCGCCAGCAGCTTGAACAGGCCGCAAGAGGTATACGAGCAGTACGTC. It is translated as CASSLNRPQEVYEQYV.

The CDR3 nucleotides read TGTGCCAGCAGCTTGCAGGTTCTTCTGAACACTGAAGCTTTCTTT. Translated: CASSLQVLLNTEAFF. This chain links TRBV5-6 with TRBJ1-1; D ambiguous. V shed 1 base and J shed 0 bases, with 10 bases lying between them. Per the germline V gene, CDR1 is SGHDT and CDR2 is YYEEEE. The CDR3 is 15 amino acids.

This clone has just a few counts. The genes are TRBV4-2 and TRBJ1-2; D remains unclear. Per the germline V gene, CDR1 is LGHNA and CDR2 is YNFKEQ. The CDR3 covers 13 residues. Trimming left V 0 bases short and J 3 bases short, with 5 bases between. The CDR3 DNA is TGTGCCAGCAGCCAAGATGGGGACTATGGCTACACCTTC. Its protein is CASSQDGDYGYTF.

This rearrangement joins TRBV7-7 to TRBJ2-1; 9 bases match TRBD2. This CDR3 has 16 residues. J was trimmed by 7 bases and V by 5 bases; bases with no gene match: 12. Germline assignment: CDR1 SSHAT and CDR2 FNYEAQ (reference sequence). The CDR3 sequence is CASSPQVAGVGNEQFF. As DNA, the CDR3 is TGTGCCAGCAGCCCCCAGGTAGCGGGAGTTGGTAATGAGCAGTTCTTC.

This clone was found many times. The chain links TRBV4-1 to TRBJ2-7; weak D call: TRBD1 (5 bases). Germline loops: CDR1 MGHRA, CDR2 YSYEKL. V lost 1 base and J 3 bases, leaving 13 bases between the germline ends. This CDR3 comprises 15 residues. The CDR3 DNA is TGCGCCAGCAGCCAAGTTGGGCAGGGATTCTACGAGCAGTACTTC. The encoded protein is CASSQVGQGFYEQYF.

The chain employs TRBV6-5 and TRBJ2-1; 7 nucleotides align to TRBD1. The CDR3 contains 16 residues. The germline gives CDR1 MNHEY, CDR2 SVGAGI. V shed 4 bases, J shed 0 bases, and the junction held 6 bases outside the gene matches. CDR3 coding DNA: TGTGCCAGCAGTTCGGACAGGTTGGGCTCCTACAATGAGCAGTTCTTC. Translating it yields CASSSDRLGSYNEQFF.

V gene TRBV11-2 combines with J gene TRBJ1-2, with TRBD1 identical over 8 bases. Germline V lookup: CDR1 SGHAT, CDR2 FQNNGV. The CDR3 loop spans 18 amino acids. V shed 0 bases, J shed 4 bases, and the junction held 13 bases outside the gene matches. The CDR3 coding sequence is TGTGCCAGCAGCTTAGATTTTGCCGGGACAGGAGCCCTCTATGGCTACACCTTC. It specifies CASSLDFAGTGALYGYTF.

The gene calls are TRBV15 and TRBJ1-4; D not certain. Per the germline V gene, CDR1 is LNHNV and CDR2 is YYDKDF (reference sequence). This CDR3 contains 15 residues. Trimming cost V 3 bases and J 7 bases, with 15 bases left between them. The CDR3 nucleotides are TGTGCCACCAGCAGGCCCCGGGATATCTTTGAAAAACTGTTTTTT. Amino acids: CATSRPRDIFEKLFF.

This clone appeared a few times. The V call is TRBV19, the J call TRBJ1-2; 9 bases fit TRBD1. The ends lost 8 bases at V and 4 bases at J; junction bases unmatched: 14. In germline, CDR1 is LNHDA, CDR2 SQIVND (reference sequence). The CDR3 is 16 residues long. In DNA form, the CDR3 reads TGTGCCAGTGTCCCGGGACAGGGTTTGGTTCCCTATGGCTACACCTTC. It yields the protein CASVPGQGLVPYGYTF.

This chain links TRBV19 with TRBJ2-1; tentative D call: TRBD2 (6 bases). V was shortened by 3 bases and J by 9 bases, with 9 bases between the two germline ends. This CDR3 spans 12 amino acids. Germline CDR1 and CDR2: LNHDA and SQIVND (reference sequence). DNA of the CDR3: TGTGCCAGTAGTATCCCGGGAGCTGAGCAGTTCTTC. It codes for CASSIPGAEQFF.

The CDR3 DNA follows: TGCGCCAGCAAAGGAGGACCCATGGGCGGGGAGCTGTTTTTT. The encoded protein is CASKGGPMGGELFF. The chain employs TRBV10-2 and TRBJ2-2, with a tentative D call TRBD2 (5 bases). Germline CDR1 and CDR2: WSHSY and SAAADI. With 7 bases removed from V and 7 bases from J, the gap between germline ends came to 16 bases. This CDR3 comprises 14 residues.

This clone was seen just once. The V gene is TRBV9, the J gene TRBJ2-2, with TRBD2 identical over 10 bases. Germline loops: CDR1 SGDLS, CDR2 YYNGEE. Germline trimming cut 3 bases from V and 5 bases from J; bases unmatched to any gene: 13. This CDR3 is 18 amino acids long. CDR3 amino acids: CASSAPAGGPLSTGELFF. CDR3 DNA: TGTGCCAGCAGCGCGCCAGCGGGGGGGCCTTTGAGTACCGGGGAGCTGTTTTTT.

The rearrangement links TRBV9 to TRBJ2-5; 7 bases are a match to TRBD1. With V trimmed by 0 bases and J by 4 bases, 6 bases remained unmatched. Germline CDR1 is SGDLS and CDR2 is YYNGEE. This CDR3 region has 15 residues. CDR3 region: CASSVDKGAGETQYF. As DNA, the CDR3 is TGTGCCAGCAGCGTAGATAAGGGGGCGGGAGAGACCCAGTACTTC. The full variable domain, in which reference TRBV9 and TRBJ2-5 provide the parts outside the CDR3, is DSGVTQTPKHLITATGQRVTLRCSPRSGDLSVYWYQQSLDQGLQFLIQYYNGEERAKGNILERFSAQQFPDLHSELNLSSLELGDSALYFCASSVDKGAGETQYFGPGTRLLVL.